This TCR beta chain is drawn from a study of blood T cells in healthy people across ages. The trim removed 6 bases at V and 5 bases at J, leaving 5 bases unmatched. Germline-derived CDR1 and CDR2 are SNHLY and FYNNEI. The CDR3 contains 15 residues. A second PCR of 7 to 11 cycles used a sample-barcoded 5' primer and a J-beta primer mix. TCRdb reprocessed the 5' RACE reads with MiXCR, giving one entry per CDR3 protein. The data contain 1.5 million to 2 million distinct CDR3 sequences, 28% of them singletons. Extraction yielded at least 5 micrograms of total RNA per sample. This clonotype has only a few counts.

Material for sequencing was blood. V and J are TRBV2 and TRBJ2-1; 12 bases map to TRBD2. This receptor was obtained from a woman aged 25-40 years in good health. The CDR3 bases are TGTGCCAGCAGGGTACTAGCGGGGGGACACAATGAGCAGTTCTTC. As protein: CASRVLAGGHNEQFF.